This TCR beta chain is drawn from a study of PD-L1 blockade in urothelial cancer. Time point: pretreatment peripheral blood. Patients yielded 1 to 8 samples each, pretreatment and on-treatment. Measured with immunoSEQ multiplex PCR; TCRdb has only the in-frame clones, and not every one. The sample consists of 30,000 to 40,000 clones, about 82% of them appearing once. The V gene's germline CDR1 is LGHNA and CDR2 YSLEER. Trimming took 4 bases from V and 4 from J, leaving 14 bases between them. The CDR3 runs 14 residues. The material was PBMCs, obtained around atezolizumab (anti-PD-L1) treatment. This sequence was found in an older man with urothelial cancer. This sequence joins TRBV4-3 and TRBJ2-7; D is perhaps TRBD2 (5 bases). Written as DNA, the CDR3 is TGCGCCAGCAGCCGGGAGTCGCTCTCTTACGAGCAGTACTTC. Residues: CASSRESLSYEQYF.